These T cell receptor beta chains were read from a single sample in a study of cytomegalovirus exposure and HLA in healthy donors. Produced via immunoSEQ multiplex PCR; TCRdb's table is partial and in-frame only. Of approximately 100,000 clones in the sample, around 75% were seen once. Sequencing was performed on PBMCs. The receptors here all came from a male donor in good health and CMV-seropositive. CDR3s include the opening cysteine and the closing phenylalanine or tryptophan. Fields, in order: V gene, clone size, D gene, J gene, CDR3 DNA, CDR3 protein. The D gene is left open where the match is weak. Size tells how often a clone was seen (once, few, many) or the class of an expanded clone, and some rows leave it out.

>TRBV4-2|-|TRBD1|TRBJ2-7
TGTGCCAGCAGCCCCACAGGGGGCTTCGGAGAGCAGTACTTC
CASSPTGGFGEQYF
>TRBV13|-|-|TRBJ1-3
TGTGCCAGCAGCTTCGCATTTGACAGCTCCTCTGGAAACACCATATATTTT
CASSFAFDSSSGNTIYF
>TRBV28|-|-|TRBJ2-7
TGTGCCAGCAGATTAGCGGCCTACTACGAGCAGTACTTC
CASRLAAYYEQYF
>TRBV11-2|few|TRBD1|TRBJ2-7
TGTGCCAGCAGCCTACAGGGGATCTCCTACGAGCAGTACTTC
CASSLQGISYEQYF
>TRBV6-1|once|TRBD1|TRBJ2-7
TGTGCCAGCAGTCGGACAGGGGGCGGCTACGAGCAGTACTTC
CASSRTGGGYEQYF
>TRBV2|-|TRBD1|TRBJ1-1
TGTGCCAGTCATTGGGACAGGGGGATGGTGAACACTGAAGCTTTCTTT
CASHWDRGMVNTEAFF
>TRBV5-6|few|TRBD1|TRBJ1-5
TGTGCCAGCAGTCAGGGACAGTTTAGCAATCAGCCCCAGCATTTT
CASSQGQFSNQPQHF
>TRBV7-7|-|TRBD1|TRBJ2-3
TGTGCCAGCAGCCCTGAACCCTGGACAGGGGAAGAAGATACGCAGTATTTT
CASSPEPWTGEEDTQYF
>TRBV28|few|TRBD1|TRBJ1-1
TGTGCCAGCAGTTTCGAGGGGGCGAGGACTGAAGCTTTCTTT
CASSFEGARTEAFF
>TRBV9|-|TRBD1|TRBJ2-5
TGTGCCAGCGGGACAGTAGAAGAGACCCAGTACTTC
CASGTVEETQYF
>TRBV4-3|-|-|TRBJ2-6
TGCGCCAGCAGCCAGCGGAGGGTGTCTGGGGCCAACGTCCTGACTTTC
CASSQRRVSGANVLTF
>TRBV30|-|-|TRBJ1-1
TGTGCCTGGAGTGCTCTAGCCGAAGCTTTCTTT
CAWSALAEAFF
>TRBV7-9|-|-|TRBJ2-2
TGTTCCAGCAGCTCTATCGCCGGGGAGCTGTTTTTT
CSSSSIAGELFF
>TRBV6-1|-|TRBD1|TRBJ1-5
TGTGCCAGCATAAACAGGGGTGAACAGCCCCAGCATTTT
CASINRGEQPQHF
>TRBV6-4|many|TRBD2|TRBJ2-1
TGTGCCAGCAGTGAGTCTAGCGGGGGTAATGAGCAGTTCTTC
CASSESSGGNEQFF
>TRBV28|-|-|TRBJ1-5
TGTGCCAGCATCAGGTATCAGCCCCAGCATTTT
CASIRYQPQHF
>TRBV2|once|-|TRBJ2-7
TGTGCCAGCATGGTAGGGGCTGGCGAGCAGTACTTC
CASMVGAGEQYF
>TRBV29-1|-|-|TRBJ2-3
TGCAGCGTTGAGGCCCGGGATCGCGATACGCAGTATTTT
CSVEARDRDTQYF
>TRBV2|-|-|TRBJ1-1
TGTGCCAGTGAGGGGGAGGGGAACACTGAAGCTTTCTTT
CASEGEGNTEAFF
>TRBV6-5|-|TRBD2|TRBJ2-5
TGTGCCAGCAGGGGACTAGCGGTCCCCCGGACCCAGTACTTC
CASRGLAVPRTQYF
>TRBV7-2|-|TRBD1|TRBJ1-2
TGTGCCAGCAGCTTAAACAGGGGACAAACGGACGGCTACACCTTC
CASSLNRGQTDGYTF
>TRBV7-8|-|TRBD2|TRBJ2-7
TGTGCCAGCAGCTTAGTCCTGGGCAGGGAGGGCGAGCAGTACTTC
CASSLVLGREGEQYF
>TRBV27|-|TRBD1|TRBJ1-6
TGTGCCAGCAGGCAGAGACAGGGGTCTAATTCACCCCTCCACTTT
CASRQRQGSNSPLHF
>TRBV30|-|-|TRBJ1-5
TGTGCCTGGACCCCGGGAGGAAATCAGCCCCAGCATTTT
CAWTPGGNQPQHF
>TRBV6-5|-|-|TRBJ1-1
TGTGCCAGCAGACGGGGAAATGGGCTCACTGAAGCTTTCTTT
CASRRGNGLTEAFF